Each of the 12 T cell receptor beta chains below was sequenced from the same sample in a study of radiotherapy plus CTLA-4 blockade in lung cancer (dated by TCRdb to 2016 to 2019). The library was produced with the immunoSEQ multiplex PCR assay. The immuneACCESS repertoire file appears here via TCRdb, limited to in-frame rearrangements. These files lack a portion of the clones; in checked studies, under half of the deficit traces to unresolved V genes, and the cause of the others is not known. The sample table lists about 51,000 clones, 70% to 80% of them with a count of one. The biggest ten clones account for 8.5% of the sample. This sample comprised peripheral blood, obtained from a patient treated with radiotherapy plus ipilimumab. The receptors originated from a human donor with non-small cell lung cancer who had a complete response to radiotherapy plus ipilimumab.

The V call is TRBV5-6, the J call TRBJ2-2; tentatively, D is TRBD1 (6 bases). With 0 bases removed from V and 9 bases from J, the gap between germline ends came to 9 bases. Germline assignment: CDR1 SGHDT and CDR2 YYEEEE. The CDR3 is 13 amino acids. The CDR3, as DNA: TGTGCCAGCAGCTTGGGGGGGCTTCGGGAGCTGTTTTTT. Translation: CASSLGGLRELFF.

For this clone: The conserved closing phenylalanine or tryptophan is absent in this CDR3, likely reflecting a read error. The limits of the CDR3 on the DNA are not certain, so only TCRdb's listed CDR3 is given. The J gene is TRBJ2-7, the V gene TRBV6-6; TRBD1, the table's D call, lacks a check against the DNA. Both ends counted, the CDR3 spans 13 residues. Germline V gene lookup returns CDR1 MNHNY and CDR2 SVGAGI (reference sequence). CDR3 loop: CASSWSRDSHRLS.

The V call is TRBV2, the J call TRBJ2-6, with D tentatively TRBD1 (7 bases). The CDR3 runs to 18 residues. In germline, CDR1 is SNHLY, CDR2 FYNNEI. V gave up 2 bases and J gave up 2 bases, with 16 bases separating them. The DNA for the CDR3 is TGTGCCAGCAGTGAAAGGGCGGGCAGGGGGGCTGGGGCCAACGTCCTGACTTTC. This encodes CASSERAGRGAGANVLTF.

This clone was counted a single time. The chain employs TRBV6-1 and TRBJ2-3; 9 bases are a match to TRBD2. Germline CDR1 reads MNHNS; CDR2 reads SASEGT. With 3 bases clipped from V and 1 base from J, the junction kept 11 bases outside the gene matches. CDR3 length: 18 residues. Here the CDR3 reads CASSDRLAGVLRTDTQYF. The CDR3 nucleotides are TGTGCCAGCAGTGATCGGTTAGCGGGAGTGCTACGCACAGATACGCAGTATTTT.

The CDR3 DNA sequence: TGCGCCAGCAGCTTGAGAGGAGGGAATGAAAAACTGTTTTTT. Protein: CASSLRGGNEKLFF. V is TRBV5-1 and J is TRBJ1-4, with unresolved D. There are 14 residues in the CDR3. The ends were cut back, 1 base at V and 5 bases at J, with 9 bases in the middle. Germline lookup yields CDR1 SGHRS and CDR2 YFSETQ.

This chain joins TRBV6-1 and TRBJ2-3, with D hard to call. The CDR3 spans 15 residues. Deletions cut 0 bases from V and 0 bases from J, with 7 bases between. Per the germline V gene, CDR1 is MNHNS and CDR2 is SASEGT. In DNA form, the CDR3 reads TGTGCCAGCAGTGAAGCGTCCGGGAGCACAGATACGCAGTATTTT. As protein: CASSEASGSTDTQYF.

The gene calls are TRBV19 and TRBJ2-7; D may be TRBD1 (6 bases). V was pared by 10 bases and J by 5 bases, with 15 bases between. The CDR3 totals 12 residues. Per germline, CDR1 LNHDA and CDR2 SQIVND (reference sequence). CDR3 coding DNA: TGTGCCATTCCCCTGGACAGTCACGAGCAGTACTTC. The encoded protein is CAIPLDSHEQYF.

This chain uses TRBV5-5 with TRBJ2-7; a weak D match, TRBD1 (6 bases). The CDR3 consists of 13 residues. Trimming cost V 0 bases and J 7 bases, with 11 bases left between them. Germline assignment: CDR1 SGHKS and CDR2 YYEKEE (reference sequence). The CDR3 region is CASSLGQGQEQYV. CDR3 nucleotide sequence: TGTGCCAGCAGCTTGGGGCAGGGACAAGAGCAGTACGTC.

CDR3 in DNA: TGTGCCAGCAGCTCTCAGGGCTACGAGCAGTACTTC. Residues: CASSSQGYEQYF. The chain employs TRBV7-8 and TRBJ2-7; D possibly corresponds to TRBD1 (5 bases). CDR1 and CDR2 (germline): SGHVS, FQNEAQ. The CDR3 runs 12 residues. The V and J ends lost 4 bases and 3 bases respectively, with 7 bases between them.

The V and J genes are TRBV5-1 and TRBJ1-1; D is possibly TRBD1 (6 bases). The V gene's germline CDR1 is SGHRS and CDR2 YFSETQ. This CDR3 region has 18 residues. V lost 4 bases and J lost 5, with 27 bases in between. The CDR3 is CASSQNPPSGGGLTEAFF. The CDR3 nucleotides are TGCGCCAGCAGCCAAAACCCCCCCAGCGGGGGCGGTTTGACTGAAGCTTTCTTT.

The CDR3: CASRTGQGANEQFF. The CDR3 nucleotides read TGTGCCAGCCGCACGGGACAGGGGGCCAATGAGCAGTTCTTC. The J gene is TRBJ2-1, the V gene TRBV27; 12 positions match TRBD1. The CDR3 is made up of 14 amino acids. Germline V gene sequence: CDR1 MNHEY, CDR2 SMNVEV (reference sequence). Trimming removed 8 bases from V and 6 bases from J; junction bases left unmatched: 5.

The rearrangement joins TRBV5-1 to TRBJ2-1, with D maybe TRBD2 (7 bases). Germline lookup yields CDR1 SGHRS and CDR2 YFSETQ. The CDR3 runs 14 residues. V was clipped by 5 bases and J by 4 bases, with 13 bases between them. The CDR3 loop reads CASRPGGSYNEQFF. The CDR3 nucleotides read TGCGCCAGCAGGCCGGGGGGCTCATACAATGAGCAGTTCTTC.